The subject of this entry is one TCR beta chain. Its antigen specificity is not known. Within one base of it there is no much larger clone, and no base qualities were kept. CDR3 length: 15 amino acids, cysteine to phenylalanine. Only the CDR3 DNA is retained, 45 bases long and in frame from the first base. The CDR1 and CDR2 encoded by the germline V gene are SGHRS and YFSETQ. V loses 2 bases of germline sequence and J loses 0 bases, and the interval between the two ends is 9 bases. The sample belongs to a study of regulatory T cells in long-lasting Graves disease (dated by TCRdb to 2020 to 2022). Notes on the research overall: Patients with newly diagnosed Graves' disease had been on antithyroid drugs for under 3 months. Peripheral blood TCR sequencing and RNA sequencing compared persistent Graves' disease patients with newly diagnosed Graves' disease patients. The study was conducted in China and was registered as a clinical trial. A total of 33 samples underwent TCR sequencing, from roughly 13 patients with persistent Graves' disease and approximately 20 patients with newly diagnosed Graves' disease. What the work shows at the level of the full study, not this receptor alone: As a limitation, the authors acknowledged that the small sample size may reduce accuracy. Only the TCR beta chain was sequenced and analyzed. TRBV28, TRBJ1-2 and TRBJ2-5 were preferentially used in persistent disease, while TRBV20-1 and TRBJ2-1 were favored in newly diagnosed disease. A larger number of public clonotypes was shared among persistent patients (2,741) than among newly diagnosed patients (roughly 970). Peripheral blood alone was examined, since thyroid tissue, which constituted the primary lesion, could not be accessed. Persistent Graves' disease patients showed lower TCR Shannon entropy and fewer highly expanded clones than newly diagnosed patients, suggesting clonal expansion.

To prepare the library, multiplex PCR was applied. The instrument given in TCRdb is Illumina HiSeq 4000. TCR beta libraries were built with iRepertoire HTBI primers and Arm-PCR amplification of CDR3 regions. Before sequencing, the PCR products went through gel purification. The study's processing was this. Across samples, 62 TRBV and 12 to 15 TRBJ segments were identified and used for gene usage analysis of CDR3 amino acid clonotypes. Filtered high-quality paired reads were merged into contigs using COPE and FqMerger. BLAST was used to align contigs to the IMGT TRBV, TRBD and TRBJ reference genes, and CDR3 was defined following IMGT. Highly expanded clones were defined as clonotypes with a frequency above 0.1%. Repertoire diversity was measured by Shannon entropy, and V-J evenness by the Gini coefficient. A clonotype was considered public if more than one individual shared it. TCRdb itself trimmed the public reads at Q25 with fastp, ran MiXCR and retained productive beta chains. Rows with one shared CDR3 protein collapse into an entry with the most common genes and DNA. TCRdb assigned the V and J calls; the authors' analysis was not used. The sample data list about 440,000 distinct CDR3 sequences, and about 17% of these were observed just once. Jointly, the top ten make up 20% to 25% of the sample.

The sample's time point label, decoded: newly diagnosed GD, antithyroid drugs for less than 3 months. For both TCR sequencing and RNA sequencing, RNA was extracted from PBMCs using TRIzol. The diagnosis of Graves' disease was made according to American Thyroid Association guidelines. Recruitment of patients was carried out at an endocrinology department in Xi'an, China. Each patient gave roughly 8.4 milliliters of peripheral blood, collected in an EDTA anticoagulant tube. Ficoll Paque Plus density gradient separation was used to isolate PBMCs, and no additional T cell sorting was done. An Agilent 2100 Bioanalyzer and agarose gel were used to check RNA quality, while a NanoDrop 2000 measured RNA concentration. The same specimen was also included in a second study, on T cells in Graves' hyperthyroidism and ophthalmopathy. The second paper states: Stable Graves' hyperthyroidism was defined as the absence of progression to ophthalmopathy over 18 months of follow-up. Hyperthyroidism patients were newly diagnosed, with disease duration under 2 months, and aged 18 to 65 years. Any patient with an uncontrolled infection, another autoimmune disease, pregnancy or lactation was excluded. Diagnoses were established on the basis of clinical symptoms, serum thyroxine and TRAb, thyroid ultrasound, and orbital computed tomography. The TCR CDR3 was subjected to a first round of RT-PCR using the HTBI primer set and the Qiagen OneStep RT-PCR kit. Most expanded thyroid clonotypes (frequency above 0.001) were also found in blood, which suggests that blood repertoires may mirror thyroid immune responses. A 13 V-J signature model separated ophthalmopathy from stable hyperthyroidism, with 87.88% sensitivity and 81% to 82% specificity in cross-validation and 80%/75% in testing. During validation, the model predicted progression to ophthalmopathy a median of about 6.5 months ahead of onset, with more than 55% sensitivity and less than 85% specificity. A discovery cohort of approximately 97 patients, approximately 44 with Graves' ophthalmopathy and approximately 55 with stable Graves' hyperthyroidism, was used to find distinguishing TCR V-J signatures. An independent validation cohort of under 20 hyperthyroidism patients and about 15 patients who later progressed to ophthalmopathy tested prospective prediction of ophthalmopathy. The 100 discovery patients were randomly split 7:3 into training and test sets. In addition, the study compared T-cell repertoires in thyroid tissue and in blood from several Graves' hyperthyroidism patients. After sampling, hyperthyroidism patients received methimazole starting at 30 mg daily, and ophthalmopathy patients received high-dose intravenous methylprednisolone. A second multiplex PCR round built the libraries, followed by size selection and purification. Sequencing of the libraries was done on an Illumina HiSeq2000 using paired-end 100 bp reads. SOAPnuke was used to process the raw data, removing reads that contained adapters or uncalled bases, had a mean Phred below 15, or lacked an exact match to the constant primer or identifier. High-quality paired reads were merged with COPE v1.2.5, and unique nucleotide sequences were defined as clonotypes. MiTCR v1.1 was used to align the clonotypes against IMGT TRBV, TRBD and TRBJ reference segments. Only V-J combinations with frequency above 0.0001, covering 99% to 99.2% of repertoires, were analysed. A TCS score was defined as the ratio of F50 (clonal expansion) to E x V (chaos), with BLOSUM62-based TCRdist applied between CDR3 peptides within each V-J. Welch's t-statistics and random forest reduced some 510 V-J features to roughly 13, which were used in a naive Bayes classifier (R e1071). Sample size was not statistically predetermined, and blinding of investigators to group allocation was not performed. According to the paper, TCR Vbeta CDR3 sequencing was carried out on 135 peripheral blood samples, which came from under 50 ophthalmopathy, around 75 hyperthyroidism and some 17 progressor patients.

The V and J genes are TRBV5-1 and TRBJ2-1; no D gene can be assigned with confidence. Sequencing was performed on peripheral blood mononuclear cells (PBMCs), taken at new diagnosis, from a patient treated with antithyroid drugs. This receptor was identified in a woman aged 18-30 years with Graves disease. Donor details come from another sample of the same person, matched by shared clones. The DNA is TGCGCCAGCAGCTTCTCCCATCCCTCCTACAATGAGCAGTTCTTC. Its product reads: CASSFSHPSYNEQFF.